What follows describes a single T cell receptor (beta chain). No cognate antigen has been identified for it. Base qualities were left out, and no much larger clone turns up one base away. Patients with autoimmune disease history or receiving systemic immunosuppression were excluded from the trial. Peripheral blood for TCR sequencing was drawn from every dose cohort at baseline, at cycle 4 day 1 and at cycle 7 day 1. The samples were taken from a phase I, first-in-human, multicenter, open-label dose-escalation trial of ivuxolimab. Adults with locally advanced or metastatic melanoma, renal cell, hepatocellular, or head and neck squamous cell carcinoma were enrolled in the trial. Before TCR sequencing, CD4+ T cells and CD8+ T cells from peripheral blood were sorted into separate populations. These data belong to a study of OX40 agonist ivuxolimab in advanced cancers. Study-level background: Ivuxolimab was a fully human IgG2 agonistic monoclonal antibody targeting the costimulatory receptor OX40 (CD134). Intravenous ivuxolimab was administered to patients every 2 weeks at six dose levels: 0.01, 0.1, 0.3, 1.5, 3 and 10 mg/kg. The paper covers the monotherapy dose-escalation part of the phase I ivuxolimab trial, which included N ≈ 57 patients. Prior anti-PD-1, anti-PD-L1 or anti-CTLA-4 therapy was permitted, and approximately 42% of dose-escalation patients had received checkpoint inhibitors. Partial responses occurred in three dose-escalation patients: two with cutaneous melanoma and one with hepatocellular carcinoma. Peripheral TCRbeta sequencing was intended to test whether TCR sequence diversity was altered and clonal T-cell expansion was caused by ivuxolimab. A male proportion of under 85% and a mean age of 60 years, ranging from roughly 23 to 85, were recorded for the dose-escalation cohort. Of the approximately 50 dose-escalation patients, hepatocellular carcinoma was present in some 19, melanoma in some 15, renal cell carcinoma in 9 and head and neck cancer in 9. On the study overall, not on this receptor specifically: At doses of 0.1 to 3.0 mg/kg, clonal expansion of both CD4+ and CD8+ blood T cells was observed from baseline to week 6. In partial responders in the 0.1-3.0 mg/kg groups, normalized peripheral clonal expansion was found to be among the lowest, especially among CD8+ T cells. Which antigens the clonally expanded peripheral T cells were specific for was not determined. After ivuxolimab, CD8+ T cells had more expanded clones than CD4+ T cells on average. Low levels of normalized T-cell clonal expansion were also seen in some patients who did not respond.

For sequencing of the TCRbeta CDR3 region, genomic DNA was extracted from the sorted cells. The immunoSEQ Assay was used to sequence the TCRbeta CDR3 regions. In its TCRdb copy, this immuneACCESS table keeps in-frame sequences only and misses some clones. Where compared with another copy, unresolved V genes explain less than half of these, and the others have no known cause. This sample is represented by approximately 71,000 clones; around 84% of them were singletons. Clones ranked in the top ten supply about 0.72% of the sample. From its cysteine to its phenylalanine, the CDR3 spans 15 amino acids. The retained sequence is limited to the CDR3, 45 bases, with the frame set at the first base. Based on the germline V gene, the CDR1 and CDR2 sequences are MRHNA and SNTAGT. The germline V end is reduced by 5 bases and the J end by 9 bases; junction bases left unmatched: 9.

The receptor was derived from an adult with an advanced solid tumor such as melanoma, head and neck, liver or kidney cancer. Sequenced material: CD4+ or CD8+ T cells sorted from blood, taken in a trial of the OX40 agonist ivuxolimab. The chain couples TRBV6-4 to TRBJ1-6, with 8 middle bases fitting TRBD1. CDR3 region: CASSRTGSDGSPLHF. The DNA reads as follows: TGTGCCAGCAGTAGGACAGGGTCCGATGGTTCACCCCTCCACTTT.